This is a list of T cell receptor beta chains from one sample in a study of blood T cell repertoires in COVID-19. The assay was immunoSEQ multiplex PCR, and TCRdb's table has in-frame clones only and misses some. The sample lists more than 200,000 clones; more than 75% were seen once. Material for sequencing was PBMCs or T cells enriched from blood (not recorded which). The receptors shown here come from a man aged 25 to 40 in a cohort exposed to, infected with or recovered from COVID-19 (not recorded which). The conserved cysteine and the conserved F or W are not part of the CDR3 here. Each record gives: V gene, J gene, CDR3 protein.

V: TRBV6-4; J: TRBJ1-2; CDR3: ASSDSRGLRAPSYGYT
V: TRBV5-4; J: TRBJ2-3; CDR3: ASTIAGSITDTQY
V: TRBV6-2/TRBV6-3; J: TRBJ1-5; CDR3: ASSYSLGTGGNQPQH
V: TRBV7-6; J: TRBJ2-2; CDR3: ASSLVGTEITGELF
V: TRBV9; J: TRBJ2-7; CDR3: ASSIAGSSYEQY
V: TRBV2; J: TRBJ2-7; CDR3: ASNNRDRYEQY
V: TRBV19; J: TRBJ2-3; CDR3: ASSVTSGRGNTQY
V: TRBV5-6; J: TRBJ2-7; CDR3: ASSPQDSPAVR
V: TRBV5-1; J: TRBJ2-5; CDR3: ASSPGLAGNKETQY
V: TRBV19; J: TRBJ2-1; CDR3: ASSIGTTSGRAVNEQF
V: TRBV4-2; J: TRBJ1-1; CDR3: ASSERQGINTEAF
V: TRBV9; J: TRBJ2-1; CDR3: ASSVANRAGGVNNEQF
V: TRBV28; J: TRBJ2-2; CDR3: ASTPGGPNTGELF
V: TRBV27; J: TRBJ1-5; CDR3: ASSLIAGSNQPQH
V: TRBV19; J: TRBJ2-3; CDR3: ASSMRSGDTQY
V: TRBV9; J: TRBJ1-2; CDR3: ASSAPDRRDGYT
V: TRBV27; J: TRBJ2-1; CDR3: ASSTRDSRRLSYNEQF
V: TRBV6-5; J: TRBJ2-7; CDR3: ASSYSSIGDEQY
V: TRBV11-3; J: TRBJ2-2; CDR3: ASSFRGKDTGELF
V: TRBV19; J: TRBJ1-1; CDR3: ASSIRGQGWTEAF
V: TRBV6-5; J: TRBJ2-7; CDR3: ASSYLYEQY
V: TRBV27; J: TRBJ1-2; CDR3: ASSVDRGGGYT
V: TRBV6-5; J: TRBJ1-2; CDR3: ASSARVSYGYT
V: TRBV5-1; J: TRBJ1-5; CDR3: ASSLAGTSDSNQPQH
V: TRBV6-5; J: TRBJ1-2; CDR3: ASSSLSTRAGYGYT
V: TRBV6-1; J: TRBJ1-2; CDR3: ASSEALVQVKLIYGYT
V: TRBV27; J: TRBJ2-6; CDR3: ASKGGSTHILSSGANVLT
V: TRBV7-8; J: TRBJ2-2; CDR3: ASSRMPGQGVTGELF